A single sample is the source of the 12 T cell receptor beta chains below, sequenced in a study of T cells in Graves' hyperthyroidism and ophthalmopathy. Amplification of TCR beta CDR3 regions was performed using RNA transcripts as template. HTBI primers were used for first-round RT-PCR of the TCR CDR3. TCRdb passed the multiplex PCR reads through MiXCR, listing each CDR3 protein once. The sample shows about 640,000 distinct CDR3 sequences, 20% of them seen only once. Sequencing was carried out using blood. Receptors originate from a man aged 30 to 45 with Graves' ophthalmopathy.

In its sample, this clonotype was seen many times. J is TRBJ2-3 and V is TRBV18; D is possibly TRBD2 (5 bases). V was shortened by 3 bases and J by 2 bases, with 9 bases between the two germline ends. This CDR3 comprises 14 residues. Germline assignment: CDR1 KGHSH and CDR2 LQKENI. CDR3 in amino acids: CASSPNGLTDTQYF. In DNA, the CDR3 is TGTGCCAGCTCACCCAATGGACTCACAGATACGCAGTATTTT.

This chain links TRBV15 with TRBJ2-5; D possibly corresponds to TRBD1 (6 bases). V was pared by 0 bases and J by 5 bases, with 19 bases between. This CDR3 is built from 17 residues. CDR1 LNHNV and CDR2 YYDKDF come from the germline V gene (reference sequence). The CDR3 DNA sequence: TGTGCCACCAGCAGAGATGGCTCGACAGGAGGACGTGAGACCCAGTACTTC. Encoded protein: CATSRDGSTGGRETQYF.

This rearrangement joins TRBV11-2 to TRBJ2-1, with D hard to call. The germline V and J ends were trimmed by 0 bases and 3 bases, with 12 bases remaining between them. Germline V gene lookup returns CDR1 SGHAT and CDR2 FQNNGV. The CDR3 runs to 16 residues. In DNA, the CDR3 is TGTGCCAGCAGCTTAGATCGGCGGATAAACTACAATGAGCAGTTCTTC. The encoded protein is CASSLDRRINYNEQFF.

This clonotype was counted between two and nine times. J is TRBJ2-7 and V is TRBV3-1; 10 bases align to TRBD2. This CDR3 comprises 18 residues. V lost 1 base, J lost 7 bases, and 16 bases stayed unmatched. CDR1 and CDR2 from the germline V gene are LGHDT and YNNKEL (reference sequence). CDR3 in amino acids: CASSQGSSGGTLLREQYF. The CDR3 DNA is TGTGCCAGCAGCCAAGGGTCTAGCGGGGGAACCCTCCTGAGAGAGCAGTACTTC.

A few counts support this clonotype. The gene calls are TRBV5-5 and TRBJ2-5; possibly TRBD2 for D (5 bases). The CDR3 consists of 14 residues. Germline V gene data show CDR1 as SGHKS and CDR2 as YYEKEE (reference sequence). The ends were cut back, 5 bases at V and 5 bases at J, with 16 bases in the middle. The CDR3 reads CASRTDGVRETQYF. CDR3 DNA sequence: TGTGCCAGCAGAACCGACGGGGTACGGGAGACCCAGTACTTC.

This clonotype was counted a few times. The chain employs TRBV4-2 and TRBJ2-1, with 10 bases fitting TRBD2. The CDR3 has 14 residues. Germline-derived CDR1 and CDR2 are LGHNA and YNFKEQ. Trimming cost V 6 bases and J 5 bases; bases outside gene matches: 4. CDR3 DNA sequence: TGTGCCAGCAGGGCACTAGCGGGGAACAATGAGCAGTTCTTC. Translation gives CASRALAGNNEQFF.

This clonotype was seen just once. The V call is TRBV24-1, the J call TRBJ2-4; 11 bases map to TRBD2. The V segment lost 3 bases and the J segment 12 bases; nucleotides outside the gene matches: 6. CDR1 is KGHDR and CDR2 is SFDVKD in the germline V gene. This CDR3 has 14 amino acids. The CDR3 DNA sequence: TGTGCCACCAGTGATAGTAGCGGGAGGGCCGCTCAGTACTTC. Translated, it gives CATSDSSGRAAQYF.

There are many counts of this clonotype. V usage is TRBV20-1 and J usage is TRBJ1-1; D may be TRBD1 (6 bases). The CDR3 length is 16 residues. The germline V gene has CDR1 DFQATT and CDR2 SNEGSKA (reference sequence). Trimming shortened V by 4 bases and J by 1 base, and 19 bases separated the two germline ends. The CDR3 sequence is CSAINRGEGSNTEAFF. The CDR3 DNA reads as TGCAGTGCTATTAATAGGGGGGAAGGGTCGAACACTGAAGCTTTCTTT.

In its sample, this clonotype was seen a few times. The rearrangement joins TRBV27 to TRBJ1-2; D remains ambiguous. Germline V gene lookup returns CDR1 MNHEY and CDR2 SMNVEV (reference sequence). This CDR3 has 13 residues. Between the trimmed V and J ends, which lost 9 bases and 5 bases, there was a span of 16 bases. The CDR3 sequence: CASLRPYPYGYTF. The CDR3 DNA is TGTGCCAGTTTACGGCCCTACCCATATGGCTACACCTTC.

This clonotype was observed many times. The chain has TRBV14 and TRBJ1-1; 8 nucleotides agree with TRBD1. Looked up from germline, CDR1 is SGHDN and CDR2 is FVKESK. V was pared by 4 bases and J by 5 bases, with 12 bases of the junction left unmatched. This CDR3 contains 16 residues. DNA of the CDR3: TGTGCCAGCAGCCCAGGAGGACAGGGAAGATCGACTGAAGCTTTCTTT. Translating gives CASSPGGQGRSTEAFF.

There are a few counts of this clonotype. J is TRBJ1-1 and V is TRBV24-1; D is possibly TRBD1 (6 bases). CDR1 KGHDR and CDR2 SFDVKD come from the germline V gene. The CDR3 extends over 13 amino acids. Trimming removed 0 bases from V and 10 bases from J, with 11 bases in between. The CDR3 sequence: CATSDLQGGRAFF. As DNA, the CDR3 is TGTGCCACCAGTGATTTGCAAGGGGGGAGAGCTTTCTTT.

The rearrangement joins TRBV29-1 to TRBJ1-1; D gene unclear. Trimming stripped 2 bases from V and 3 bases from J, with 7 bases between. Germline CDR1 SQVTM, CDR2 ANQGSEA. The CDR3 has 12 amino acids. The CDR3 nucleotides are TGCAGCGTTGAATCGGGTCACACTGAAGCTTTCTTT. Translated, it gives CSVESGHTEAFF.